The 32 T cell receptor beta chains below were found in one sample sequenced in a study of blood T cell repertoires in COVID-19. Profiled with immunoSEQ multiplex PCR; TCRdb holds only in-frame clones, not every one. The sample has approximately 120,000 clones; 83% are singletons. Material: peripheral blood. These receptors were obtained from a woman aged 55-69 years with acute or convalescent COVID-19.

This clone was seen once. The rearrangement joins TRBV5-1 to TRBJ2-3; TRBD2 matches 13 bases. The V segment lost 7 bases and the J segment 5 bases; nucleotides outside the gene matches: 10. CDR1 SGHRS and CDR2 YFSETQ come from the germline V gene. This CDR3 comprises 16 residues. The CDR3 nucleotides read TGCGCCAGCGGCGCGACTAGCGGGGGGCAGGGAGATACGCAGTATTTT. It yields the protein CASGATSGGQGDTQYF. Full variable domain (remainder filled in from reference TRBV5-1 and TRBJ2-3): KAGVTQTPRYLIKTRGQQVTLSCSPISGHRSVSWYQQTPGQGLQFLFEYFSETQRNKGNFPGRFSGRQFSNSRSEMNVSTLELGDSALYLCASGATSGGQGDTQYFGPGTRLTVL.

This chain links TRBV7-3 with TRBJ2-1; 8 positions agree with TRBD1. CDR3 length: 15 residues. Looked up from germline, CDR1 is SGHTA and CDR2 is FQGTGA. Germline trimming cut 4 bases from V and 8 bases from J; bases unmatched to any gene: 10. The CDR3 protein is CASSSAGQGPHEQFF. DNA of the CDR3: TGTGCCAGCAGCTCAGCAGGACAGGGTCCCCATGAGCAGTTCTTC.

V usage is TRBV9 and J usage is TRBJ1-4; D remains ambiguous. Trimming removed 2 bases at V and 0 bases at J, with 5 bases between. The CDR3 is made up of 14 amino acids. CDR1 SGDLS and CDR2 YYNGEE come from the germline V gene. CDR3 nucleotide sequence: TGTGCCAGCAGCGTGACAACAACTAATGAAAAACTGTTTTTT. It is translated as CASSVTTTNEKLFF.

The chain is built from TRBV3-1 (or the pseudogene TRBV3-2) and TRBJ1-1; 8 nucleotides align to TRBD1. The V and J ends lost 4 bases and 7 bases, in that order; junction bases with no gene match: 2. The CDR3 is made up of 12 amino acids. Per germline, CDR1 LGHDT and CDR2 YNNKEL (reference sequence). CDR3: CASSPGTGEAFF. The CDR3 bases are TGTGCCAGCAGCCCCGGGACAGGTGAAGCTTTCTTT.

The genes are TRBV5-1 and TRBJ1-6, with a weak D call TRBD1 (5 bases). Per germline, CDR1 SGHRS and CDR2 YFSETQ. The CDR3 contains 16 residues. Trimming removed 1 base at V and 10 bases at J, with 18 bases between. The CDR3 DNA reads as TGCGCCAGCAGCTTGTCGACCGGGGGGAGGGGATCACCCCTCCACTTT. Translation: CASSLSTGGRGSPLHF.

The rearrangement joins TRBV28 to TRBJ1-3; D gene unclear. The CDR3 is made up of 15 amino acids. Germline V gene sequence: CDR1 MDHEN, CDR2 SYDVKM. Trimming pared 1 base from V and 0 bases from J, leaving 7 bases between. CDR3 nucleotides: TGTGCCAGCAGTTTATCACTTAGCTCTGGAAACACCATATATTTT. Residues: CASSLSLSSGNTIYF.

V is TRBV18 and J is TRBJ2-7, with 7 bases identical to TRBD1. Germline V gene sequence: CDR1 KGHSH, CDR2 LQKENI. Trimming at V came to 1 base and at J to 3 bases, leaving 6 bases not matched to a gene. The CDR3 runs to 15 residues. The CDR3 nucleotides read TGTGCCAGCTCACCACAAAGGGACAGTAGCTACGAGCAGTACTTC. Translating gives CASSPQRDSSYEQYF.

The chain joins TRBV27 to TRBJ2-7; 11 bases are a match to TRBD2. The V gene's germline CDR1 is MNHEY and CDR2 SMNVEV (reference sequence). Trimming removed 3 bases from V and 3 bases from J; junction bases left unmatched: 10. The CDR3 length is 17 residues. CDR3 sequence: CASSLPTGLAGHYEQYF. In DNA, the CDR3 is TGTGCCAGCAGTTTGCCAACCGGACTAGCGGGCCACTACGAGCAGTACTTC.

The V and J genes are TRBV6-1 and TRBJ2-7; 7 positions match TRBD1. J gave up 0 bases and V 4 bases, and 9 bases lay outside the gene matches. The CDR3 is 16 amino acids. The V gene's germline CDR1 is MNHNS and CDR2 SASEGT. The CDR3 bases are TGTGCCAGCAGTGGAGCCCCGGGACAGAGCTCCTACGAGCAGTACTTC. This sequence encodes CASSGAPGQSSYEQYF.

V and J are TRBV28 and TRBJ2-7; TRBD2 agrees at 11 bases. The CDR3 length is 17 residues. Germline V CDR1 and CDR2: MDHEN, SYDVKM. The junction had 9 bases not matched to a gene; V was cut back by 5 bases and J by 0 bases. CDR3 sequence: CASSLSPGTSGSYEQYF. CDR3 in DNA: TGTGCCAGCAGTCTTTCTCCCGGGACTAGCGGCTCCTACGAGCAGTACTTC.

This clone was seen a few times. V usage is TRBV9 and J usage is TRBJ2-5; TRBD2 agrees at 7 bases. The CDR3 contains 15 residues. Trimming took 0 bases from V and 5 from J; bases not matched to a gene: 7. Germline lookup yields CDR1 SGDLS and CDR2 YYNGEE. The CDR3 region is CASSVGLAGTETQYF. The CDR3 DNA is TGTGCCAGCAGCGTAGGATTAGCGGGTACTGAGACCCAGTACTTC. Full variable domain (rest looked up from reference TRBV9 and TRBJ2-5): DSGVTQTPKHLITATGQRVTLRCSPRSGDLSVYWYQQSLDQGLQFLIQYYNGEERAKGNILERFSAQQFPDLHSELNLSSLELGDSALYFCASSVGLAGTETQYFGPGTRLLVL.

The CDR3 loop is CAYRAGRYQETQYF. The CDR3 DNA reads as TGTGCCTACCGAGCTGGCAGGTACCAAGAGACCCAGTACTTC. V gene TRBV30 combines with J gene TRBJ2-5; D not resolved. Between the trimmed V and J ends, which lost 7 bases and 0 bases, there was a span of 15 bases. This CDR3 contains 14 residues. Germline lookup yields CDR1 GTSNPN and CDR2 SVGIG (reference sequence).

V and J are TRBV10-3 and TRBJ2-3; a weak D match, TRBD1 (5 bases). The CDR3 runs 13 residues. Germline V lookup: CDR1 ENHRY, CDR2 SYGVKD. The V end was cut by 6 bases, the J end by 4 bases, with 11 bases between. Here the CDR3 DNA reads TGTGCCATCAGGATAGGGGATGCAGATACGCAGTATTTT. Its translation: CAIRIGDADTQYF.

The rearrangement links TRBV6-2 or TRBV6-3 to TRBJ1-3; perhaps TRBD1 as D (6 bases). Between the trimmed V and J ends, which lost 0 bases and 4 bases, there was a span of 25 bases. The CDR3 is 20 residues long. The germline V gene encodes CDR1 MNHEY and CDR2 SVGEGT. The CDR3 DNA sequence: TGTGCCAGCAGTTACTCACTCGCAAGACCGACCGGACAGCGAGGAAACACCATATATTTT. Amino acid sequence: CASSYSLARPTGQRGNTIYF.

The V and J genes are TRBV5-1 and TRBJ2-7; TRBD2 is a possible D gene (5 bases). CDR1 and CDR2 (germline): SGHRS, YFSETQ. This CDR3 is built from 14 residues. The V end was cut by 5 bases, the J end by 3 bases, with 15 bases between. CDR3 sequence reads: CASSLGPTSYEQYF. The CDR3 DNA follows: TGCGCCAGCAGTCTTGGACCTACTAGCTACGAGCAGTACTTC.

The genes are TRBV28 and TRBJ1-3; D uncertain. Trimming took off 5 bases at V and 4 bases at J, with 15 bases between the two ends. Germline V CDR1 and CDR2: MDHEN, SYDVKM. The CDR3 contains 15 residues. For the CDR3, the DNA is TGTGCCAGCAGTGAACGGCCCCTGAGGGGAAACACCATATATTTT. This sequence encodes CASSERPLRGNTIYF. Full variable domain (outside the CDR3, taken from reference TRBV28 and TRBJ1-3): DVKVTQSSRYLVKRTGEKVFLECVQDMDHENMFWYRQDPGLGLRLIYFSYDVKMKEKGDIPEGYSVSREKKERFSLILESASTNQTSMYLCASSERPLRGNTIYFGEGSWLTVV.

The chain has TRBV19 and TRBJ2-1, with TRBD1 as a possible D gene (6 bases). Germline V gene data show CDR1 as LNHDA and CDR2 as SQIVND (reference sequence). Trimming shortened V by 5 bases and J by 8 bases, and 16 bases separated the two germline ends. This CDR3 region has 14 residues. This CDR3 reads CASSVNGQKHEQFF. DNA of the CDR3: TGTGCCAGTAGTGTGAATGGACAGAAACATGAGCAGTTCTTC.

The CDR3 sequence is CSVRLAVGEETQYF. The DNA for the CDR3 is TGCAGCGTCCGACTAGCGGTGGGGGAAGAGACCCAGTACTTC. The V and J genes are TRBV29-1 and TRBJ2-5; 9 bases align to TRBD2. The V segment lost 6 bases and the J segment 3 bases; nucleotides outside the gene matches: 8. From germline, CDR1 is SQVTM and CDR2 ANQGSEA. This CDR3 has 14 residues.

The rearrangement uses TRBV9 and TRBJ2-2; D is possibly TRBD2 (5 bases). The germline V gene has CDR1 SGDLS and CDR2 YYNGEE. The CDR3 totals 15 residues. The ends were cut back, 0 bases at V and 0 bases at J, with 6 bases in the middle. The chain's CDR3 is CASSVDSANTGELFF. Here the CDR3 DNA reads TGTGCCAGCAGCGTAGATAGCGCGAACACCGGGGAGCTGTTTTTT.

The gene calls are TRBV28 and TRBJ1-2, with D possibly matching TRBD1 (6 bases). V was clipped by 6 bases and J by 8 bases, with 22 bases between them. The CDR3 length is 15 residues. Per germline, CDR1 MDHEN and CDR2 SYDVKM. The CDR3: CASRTMKGQLRGYTF. In DNA form, the CDR3 reads TGTGCCAGCAGAACAATGAAGGGACAACTCCGCGGCTACACCTTC.

The chain is built from TRBV30 and TRBJ2-2, with TRBD1 matching over 7 bases. Germline CDR1 and CDR2: GTSNPN and SVGIG (reference sequence). V was clipped by 4 bases and J by 7 bases; unmatched bases: 9. This CDR3 spans 14 amino acids. Here the CDR3 DNA reads TGTGCCTGGACCTCAGGGGGTGGGTACGGGGAGCTGTTTTTT. Encoded protein: CAWTSGGGYGELFF.

V is TRBV4-2 and J is TRBJ2-1, with TRBD2 matching over 7 bases. This CDR3 has 15 residues. V shed 4 bases and J 9 bases; nucleotides not matched to a gene: 12. The germline CDR1 and CDR2 sequences are LGHNA and YNFKEQ. The CDR3, as DNA: TGTGCCAGCAGCCCCCGGGGGGAAGCTAAGGTTGAGCAGTTCTTC. As protein: CASSPRGEAKVEQFF.

The chain carries TRBV30 and TRBJ1-4; D not certain. This CDR3 contains 12 residues. V lost 0 bases and J 8 bases, leaving 7 bases between the germline ends. The germline V gene has CDR1 GTSNPN and CDR2 SVGIG (reference sequence). CDR3 sequence (DNA): TGTGCCTGGAGTGTACGAGGGGAAAAACTGTTTTTT. It encodes CAWSVRGEKLFF.

The chain joins TRBV2 to TRBJ1-6, with 7 bases identical to TRBD1. Trimming removed 7 bases from V and 10 bases from J; junction bases left unmatched: 7. The CDR3 sequence is 13 residues long. Germline V lookup: CDR1 SNHLY, CDR2 FYNNEI. The CDR3 nucleotides read TGTGCCAGCATACCGGGACAGTCGTCACCCCTCCACTTT. This translates into CASIPGQSSPLHF.

This sequence joins TRBV28 and TRBJ2-1; 9 nucleotides agree with TRBD1. This CDR3 contains 13 residues. Trimming cost V 8 bases and J 8 bases; bases outside gene matches: 7. Per the germline V gene, CDR1 is MDHEN and CDR2 is SYDVKM. The CDR3 sequence: CASSGTGKYEQFF. The CDR3 DNA reads as TGTGCCAGCTCCGGGACAGGGAAATATGAGCAGTTCTTC.

V usage is TRBV7-2 and J usage is TRBJ1-2; D unresolved. Germline CDR1 and CDR2: SGHTA and FQGNSA. V lost 3 bases to trimming and J lost 5 bases, with 7 bases between them. CDR3 length: 12 amino acids. CDR3 loop: CASSFSGYGYTF. The CDR3 coding sequence is TGTGCCAGCAGCTTTTCCGGTTATGGCTACACCTTC.

This clone came up once. The chain joins TRBV13 to TRBJ1-2; D is ambiguous. From germline, CDR1 is PRHDT and CDR2 FYEKMQ (reference sequence). Trimming took off 4 bases at V and 4 bases at J, with 10 bases between the two ends. This CDR3 region has 13 residues. The CDR3: CASSSRGSYGYTF. DNA of the CDR3: TGTGCCAGCAGCTCCCGAGGCAGCTATGGCTACACCTTC. Based on the CDR3 plus reference TRBV13 and TRBJ1-2, the full variable domain is AAGVIQSPRHLIKEKRETATLKCYPIPRHDTVYWYQQGPGQDPQFLISFYEKMQSDKGSIPDRFSAQQFSDYHSELNMSSLELGDSALYFCASSSRGSYGYTFGSGTRLTVV.

This chain uses TRBV18 with TRBJ1-1; TRBD1 matches 7 bases. The CDR3 has 16 amino acids. Germline V gives CDR1 KGHSH, CDR2 LQKENI. J lost 0 bases, V lost 3 bases, and 7 bases had no gene match. CDR3 nucleotide sequence: TGTGCCAGCTCACCCAGCGACAGGGCCATGAACACTGAAGCTTTCTTT. Translating it yields CASSPSDRAMNTEAFF. Combining the CDR3 with reference TRBV18 and TRBJ1-1 gives the whole variable domain NAGVMQNPRHLVRRRGQEARLRCSPMKGHSHVYWYRQLPEEGLKFMVYLQKENIIDESGMPKERFSAEFPKEGPSILRIQQVVRGDSAAYFCASSPSDRAMNTEAFFGQGTRLTVV.

The chain recombines TRBV6-1 with TRBJ1-1; D remains unclear. With 5 bases removed from V and 3 bases from J, the gap between germline ends came to 10 bases. This CDR3 is 13 amino acids long. Germline lookup yields CDR1 MNHNS and CDR2 SASEGT. CDR3 sequence (DNA): TGTGCCAGCAGTTGGAGTTCGGACACTGAAGCTTTCTTT. Amino acids: CASSWSSDTEAFF.

This chain links TRBV14 with TRBJ2-7; a weak D match, TRBD2 (6 bases). The V end was cut by 1 base, the J end by 3 bases, with 16 bases between. CDR3 length equals 16 residues. CDR1 is SGHDN, CDR2 FVKESK, per germline. DNA for the CDR3: TGTGCCAGCAGCCAAGCCCCACTAGCTGCAAACTACGAGCAGTACTTC. It translates to CASSQAPLAANYEQYF.

The rearrangement links TRBV4-3 to TRBJ2-3, with TRBD1 as a possible D gene (6 bases). The V gene's germline CDR1 is LGHNA and CDR2 YSLEER. The CDR3 length is 15 residues. Trimming left V 1 base short and J 0 bases short, with 8 bases between. The CDR3 sequence: CASSQGDTSTDTQYF. CDR3 DNA sequence: TGCGCCAGCAGCCAAGGGGACACGAGCACAGATACGCAGTATTTT.

The gene calls are TRBV2 and TRBJ2-7; 7 nucleotides line up with TRBD1. The V and J ends lost 7 bases and 1 base, in that order; junction bases with no gene match: 4. Germline CDR1 SNHLY, CDR2 FYNNEI. The CDR3 is 13 amino acids. As DNA, the CDR3 is TGTGCCAGCACATGGGACAGATCCTACGAGCAGTACTTC. Translation: CASTWDRSYEQYF.